These 24 T cell receptor beta chains came from one sample sequenced in a study of T cell repertoires in cytomegalovirus infection. From the reads, TCRdb called clonotypes with MiXCR, one entry per CDR3 protein. The sample holds 650,000 to 900,000 distinct CDR3 sequences, about 31% seen once. These receptors have no identified antigens. The sample here was cultured CD8+ T cells from PBMCs, taken from culture after CMV antigen stimulation. These receptors came from a human donor in good health (CMV status not recorded). Some clones in this sample may be carry-over from other donors' samples.

This chain links TRBV4-3 with TRBJ2-2; a possible D gene is TRBD2 (5 bases). Germline loops: CDR1 LGHNA, CDR2 YSLEER. CDR3 size: 17 residues. The V gene lost 0 bases and the J gene lost 3 bases, with 14 bases spanning the gap. This CDR3 is CASSQDHSASYTGELFF. As DNA, the CDR3 is TGCGCCAGCAGCCAAGATCATAGCGCTAGTTACACCGGGGAGCTGTTTTTT.

This clonotype was observed a handful of times. V gene TRBV15 combines with J gene TRBJ2-7; 9 bases agree with TRBD1. Germline V gene lookup returns CDR1 LNHNV and CDR2 YYDKDF (reference sequence). After removal of 3 bases from V and 2 bases from J, the junction contained 5 bases not matched to a gene. The CDR3 extends over 15 amino acids. CDR3 region: CATSSRQGVAYEQYV. In DNA form, the CDR3 reads TGTGCCACCAGCAGTCGACAGGGGGTTGCCTACGAGCAGTACGTC.

This chain connects TRBV19 to TRBJ1-6; D remains ambiguous. Trimming took 3 bases from V and 0 from J, leaving 9 bases between them. Germline CDR1 LNHDA, CDR2 SQIVND (reference sequence). The CDR3 is 16 residues long. CDR3 amino acids: CASSIQESSYNSPLHF. The CDR3 DNA is TGTGCCAGTAGTATTCAGGAGAGCTCCTATAATTCACCCCTCCACTTT.

Only a few counts were recorded for this clonotype. The V gene is TRBV6-6, the J gene TRBJ1-2; D unclear. Germline V lookup: CDR1 MNHNY, CDR2 SVGAGI (reference sequence). The CDR3 runs to 16 residues. Trimming pared 0 bases from V and 6 bases from J, leaving 17 bases between. The CDR3 reads CASSYSTFSREDGYTF. The CDR3 DNA reads TGTGCCAGCAGTTACTCGACCTTTTCTCGGGAAGATGGCTACACCTTC.

A remark on this clonotype: Compared with germline, one end of the junction differs, possibly owing to a read error. The V and J genes are TRBV27 and TRBJ1-6; D is uncertain. Germline V gene sequence: CDR1 MNHEY, CDR2 SMNVEV (reference sequence). There are 15 residues in the CDR3. Here the CDR3 reads CANSPVEGYNSPLHF. The DNA of the CDR3 is TGTGCCAACAGTCCGGTCGAGGGTTATAATTCACCCCTCCACTTT.

V is TRBV5-5 and J is TRBJ1-1; 8 positions match TRBD1. The CDR3 loop spans 15 amino acids. The V gene's germline CDR1 is SGHKS and CDR2 YYEKEE (reference sequence). V lost 6 bases to trimming and J lost 1 base; unmatched junction nucleotides: 8. The CDR3 region is CASKDREGWNTEAFF. The CDR3, as DNA: TGTGCCAGCAAGGACAGGGAGGGATGGAACACTGAAGCTTTCTTT.

There are a few counts of this clonotype. The chain is built from TRBV6-1 and TRBJ1-6; a possible D gene is TRBD1 (6 bases). CDR1 and CDR2 (germline): MNHNS, SASEGT. CDR3 length: 15 residues. V lost 5 bases, J lost 10 bases, and 18 bases lay in between. The CDR3 spells CASSYGKGGGSPLHF. In nucleotides, the CDR3 is TGTGCCAGCAGTTATGGGAAGGGTGGGGGCTCACCCCTCCACTTT.

The chain links TRBV2 to TRBJ2-3; a possible D gene is TRBD2 (5 bases). CDR1 SNHLY and CDR2 FYNNEI come from the germline V gene. The CDR3 loop spans 14 amino acids. Trimming took 4 bases from V and 3 from J, leaving 11 bases between them. The CDR3 coding sequence is TGTGCCAGCAGTGTTAGCGCTTTTACAGATACGCAGTATTTT. Encoded protein: CASSVSAFTDTQYF.

This clonotype was detected only a few times. The rearrangement joins TRBV5-5 to TRBJ1-6; D remains ambiguous. V was shortened by 0 bases and J by 0 bases, with 10 bases between the two germline ends. The CDR3 totals 17 residues. Germline V gene lookup returns CDR1 SGHKS and CDR2 YYEKEE (reference sequence). The CDR3 DNA sequence: TGTGCCAGCAGCTTGGCTTCAAGGGTCTCCTATAATTCACCCCTCCACTTT. Amino acids: CASSLASRVSYNSPLHF.

V is TRBV12-3 or TRBV12-4 and J is TRBJ1-1, with a weak D call TRBD1 (5 bases). V gave up 4 bases and J gave up 6 bases, with 12 bases separating them. This CDR3 comprises 13 residues. This chain's CDR3 is CASSWGGTAEAFF. The CDR3 DNA is TGTGCCAGCAGTTGGGGGGGGACTGCTGAAGCTTTCTTT.

This clonotype was observed a handful of times. V is TRBV2 and J is TRBJ1-5; no clear D gene. The CDR3 is 14 amino acids. V was pared by 7 bases and J by 0 bases, with 10 bases between. Germline lookup yields CDR1 SNHLY and CDR2 FYNNEI. The CDR3: CASIMLYSNQPQHF. The CDR3 DNA reads as TGTGCCAGCATAATGCTCTATAGCAATCAGCCCCAGCATTTT.

Ten or more counts support this clonotype. This chain uses TRBV19 with TRBJ1-2; D gene unclear. The CDR3 is 13 residues long. Germline lookup yields CDR1 LNHDA and CDR2 SQIVND (reference sequence). Trimming stripped 7 bases from V and 2 bases from J, with 11 bases between. CDR3 residues: CASTTHRNYGYTF. The CDR3, as DNA: TGTGCCAGTACCACACATCGGAACTATGGCTACACCTTC.

This clonotype was seen a few times. This sequence joins TRBV6-5 and TRBJ2-2, with D possibly being TRBD2 (5 bases). Germline lookup yields CDR1 MNHEY and CDR2 SVGAGI. Between the trimmed V and J ends, which lost 0 bases and 1 base, there was a span of 9 bases. This CDR3 has 16 amino acids. The CDR3 spells CASSYSFEGNTGELFF. CDR3 in DNA: TGTGCCAGCAGTTACTCCTTCGAGGGGAACACCGGGGAGCTGTTTTTT.

At least ten counts were recorded for this clonotype. The chain employs TRBV7-6 and TRBJ2-7, with D unresolved. V lost 0 bases and J lost 5, with 8 bases in between. From germline, CDR1 is SGHVS and CDR2 FNYEAQ. CDR3 size: 13 residues. This CDR3 reads CASSLARANEQYF. Here the CDR3 DNA reads TGTGCCAGCAGCTTAGCGCGAGCTAACGAGCAGTACTTC. Filled out from reference TRBV7-6 and TRBJ2-7, the complete variable domain reads GAGVSQSPRYKVTKRGQDVALRCDPISGHVSLYWYRQALGQGPEFLTYFNYEAQQDKSGLPNDRFSAERPEGSISTLTIQRTEQRDSAMYRCASSLARANEQYFGPGTRLTVT.

This clonotype has just a few counts. The rearrangement joins TRBV6-1 to TRBJ1-2; D possibly corresponds to TRBD1 (6 bases). The CDR3 runs to 15 residues. The ends were cut back, 4 bases at V and 4 bases at J, with 16 bases in the middle. Germline V gene lookup returns CDR1 MNHNS and CDR2 SASEGT. The CDR3 region is CASSVGRGGIYGYTF. The CDR3 region has the DNA TGTGCCAGCAGTGTGGGCAGGGGAGGAATCTATGGCTACACCTTC.

The J gene is TRBJ2-2, the V gene TRBV7-8; D gene ambiguous. Per the germline V gene, CDR1 is SGHVS and CDR2 is FQNEAQ. The CDR3 length is 15 residues. V dropped 0 bases and J dropped 6 bases, with 11 bases sitting between them. CDR3 nucleotides: TGTGCCAGCAGCTTAGCCAACACTGCCCCCGGGGAGCTGTTTTTT. Translating gives CASSLANTAPGELFF. The whole variable domain, filled in from reference TRBV7-8 and TRBJ2-2, reads GAGVSQSPRYKVAKRGQDVALRCDPISGHVSLFWYQQALGQGPEFLTYFQNEAQLDKSGLPSDRFFAERPEGSVSTLKIQRTQQEDSAVYLCASSLANTAPGELFFGEGSRLTVL.

The chain employs TRBV6-2 or TRBV6-3 and TRBJ1-2, with D maybe TRBD1 (6 bases). The CDR3 extends over 15 amino acids. From germline, CDR1 is MNHEY and CDR2 SVGEGT. Trimming took off 4 bases at V and 4 bases at J, with 16 bases between the two ends. The DNA for the CDR3 is TGTGCCAGCAGTTTTGGACAGCATTCTTCCTATGGCTACACCTTC. The encoded protein is CASSFGQHSSYGYTF.

This clonotype was recorded a few times. The chain links TRBV6-5 to TRBJ2-5, with 7 bases that match TRBD2. Trimming at V came to 2 bases and at J to 2 bases, leaving 17 bases not matched to a gene. Germline V gene sequence: CDR1 MNHEY, CDR2 SVGAGI. The CDR3 is made up of 19 amino acids. In DNA, the CDR3 is TGTGCCAGCAGTTACCCGGGATCCAACCCGGGAGGTATACAAGAGACCCAGTACTTC. It encodes CASSYPGSNPGGIQETQYF.

The chain is built from TRBV12-3 or TRBV12-4 and TRBJ2-2, with D hard to call. The CDR3 extends over 11 amino acids. V shed 2 bases and J shed 9 bases, with 4 bases lying between them. CDR3 in amino acids: CASSLNRELFF. CDR3 coding DNA: TGTGCCAGCAGTTTAAACCGGGAGCTGTTTTTT.

The V and J genes are TRBV12-3 or TRBV12-4 and TRBJ1-1; the D gene is possibly TRBD1 (5 bases). Between the trimmed V and J ends, which lost 7 bases and 7 bases, there was a span of 22 bases. The CDR3 extends over 15 amino acids. The CDR3 sequence: CASTLIGRGKSEAFF. The DNA of the CDR3 is TGTGCCAGCACGTTAATAGGGAGGGGAAAAAGTGAAGCTTTCTTT.

This clonotype was detected only a few times. This chain's CDR3 is CASSFTGGQNIQYF. CDR3 sequence (DNA): TGTGCCAGCAGTTTCACAGGGGGCCAAAACATTCAGTACTTC. The chain is built from TRBV27 and TRBJ2-4; 9 positions match TRBD1. Germline loops: CDR1 MNHEY, CDR2 SMNVEV (reference sequence). The CDR3 is 14 amino acids. V dropped 3 bases and J dropped 5; count of bases not matched to a gene: 2.

This clonotype was detected a few times. The J gene is TRBJ1-2, the V gene TRBV4-3; 8 nucleotides match TRBD1. The J segment lost 7 bases and the V segment lost 1 base, leaving 14 bases of the junction unmatched. Germline values: CDR1 LGHNA, CDR2 YSLEER. This CDR3 has 17 amino acids. Here the CDR3 reads CASSQGVVAGGVRGYTF. The DNA for the CDR3 is TGCGCCAGCAGCCAAGGGGTGGTGGCAGGGGGCGTGCGTGGCTACACCTTC.

This clonotype was seen more than once but under ten times. The genes are TRBV28 and TRBJ1-4; no definite D call. Per the germline V gene, CDR1 is MDHEN and CDR2 is SYDVKM. With 3 bases removed from V and 6 bases from J, the gap between germline ends came to 8 bases. The CDR3 loop spans 13 amino acids. The DNA for the CDR3 is TGTGCCAGCAGTTTCTTGGGCTATGAAAAACTGTTTTTT. It codes for CASSFLGYEKLFF.

The V and J genes are TRBV4-2 and TRBJ2-2; 14 bases are a match to TRBD2. The length of the CDR3 is 16 residues. Germline assignment: CDR1 LGHNA and CDR2 YNFKEQ. Trimming removed 6 bases from V and 4 bases from J; junction bases left unmatched: 4. Here the CDR3 reads CASRATSGGATGELFF. The CDR3 region has the DNA TGTGCCAGCAGGGCGACTAGCGGGGGGGCCACCGGGGAGCTGTTTTTT.